This T cell receptor beta chain is from a study of T cells in localized non-small cell lung cancer. The CDR3 loop spans 12 amino acids. CDR1 GTSNPN and CDR2 SVGIG come from the germline V gene (reference sequence). The ends were cut back, 4 bases at V and 2 bases at J, with 8 bases in the middle. Sequenced by immunoSEQ multiplex PCR; TCRdb stores in-frame clones only, minus some. Of roughly 35,000 clones in the sample, more than 85% were seen once. The chain employs TRBV30 and TRBJ1-1; D gene unclear. The receptor was derived from a female donor at least 60 years old with stage II lung adenocarcinoma. The sample here was peripheral blood mononuclear cells, taken before any cancer treatment. The CDR3: CAWISGNTEAFF. The CDR3 DNA follows: TGTGCCTGGATATCTGGTAACACTGAAGCTTTCTTT.